One and the same sample provided the 2 T cell receptor beta chains below, sequenced in a study of blood T cell repertoires in COVID-19. The data were produced by immunoSEQ multiplex PCR, yet TCRdb's version contains in-frame clones alone and is incomplete. The sample gives tens of thousands of clones, 75% to 95% of which show up once; approximately 0.74% is in the top ten. The source material was peripheral blood. These receptors were obtained from a woman aged 80 or over with acute or convalescent COVID-19.

V gene TRBV6-2 or TRBV6-3 combines with J gene TRBJ1-5; TRBD1 matches at 7 bases. Germline V lookup: CDR1 MNHEY, CDR2 SVGEGT. V lost 2 bases to trimming and J lost 2 bases; unmatched junction nucleotides: 3. This CDR3 has 15 amino acids. Here the CDR3 DNA reads TGTGCCAGCAGTTACCCTCAGGGGGGCAATCAGCCCCAGCATTTT. It is translated as CASSYPQGGNQPQHF.

This chain joins TRBV5-1 and TRBJ1-6, with D perhaps matching TRBD1 (6 bases). V lost 0 bases to trimming and J lost 7 bases, with 17 bases between them. Germline CDR1 SGHRS, CDR2 YFSETQ. The CDR3 has 17 amino acids. CDR3 region: CASSLAVTGTLNSPLHF. CDR3 bases: TGCGCCAGCAGCTTGGCGGTTACAGGGACATTGAATTCACCCCTCCACTTT.